This TCR beta chain emerged from a study of cytomegalovirus exposure and HLA in healthy donors (dated by TCRdb to between 2016 and 2019). Regarding the complete study: An earlier analysis of several hundred of the donors reported under 300 Gb of sequence data and 95 million to 130 million unique TCR beta sequences obtained from around 180 million T cells. In a later genetic analysis, genome-wide SNP genotypes for about three fifths of the roughly 670 donors were used, and that subset was treated as a discovery cohort. A later analysis re-analyzed previously published TCR beta repertoires from 550 to 700 donors and added high-resolution HLA genotyping to study TCR occurrence patterns. An earlier analysis of around 640 of the donors used high-throughput TCR beta sequencing to judge whether each TCR beta V gene segment behaved as functional or pseudogenic. The T cell repertoires of 666 subjects were profiled by immunosequencing and related to cytomegalovirus serostatus. Among over 350 genotyped donors of the cohort, an average of around 240,000 unique TCR beta nucleotide sequences were sequenced per donor, 15% to 20% of them non-productive. Along with the approximately 700-subject first cohort, a separate validation cohort of some 130 different subjects was used. Roughly five DR-DQ haplotypes were handled as single units for association and clustering, since linkage in the cohort was strong. Donor age, sex, ethnicity and CMV serostatus were compiled together with the repertoire data. An early release covering around 630 HLA-typed donors comprised about 310 gigabases of sequencing data and tens of millions of unique TCR sequences. The study combined high-throughput TCR immunosequencing, statistical association of individual TCRs with disease status, and machine learning to predict cytomegalovirus infection status. Of the 398 genotyped donors, roughly 80% were placed in the genetic ancestry cluster associated with self-reported Caucasian donors. HLA typing included class I and class II loci at four-digit resolution. The number of typed donors differed by locus: 629-630 for A, B, C, DRB1 and DQB1; 522 for DQA1; about 600 for DPA1; and some 430 for DPB1. The study was designed to test whether signatures of past pathogen exposure could be identified by cataloging public T cell receptors. Every repertoire in the discovery cohort had been generated on one and the same sequencing platform. Rather than using new phenotypic data, the later analysis identified candidate immune exposures from TCR beta sequences and from how often those sequences occurred across donors. Results and caveats for the whole study, not just this receptor: Specific HLA alleles were associated with about 17,000 TCR beta sequences at a false discovery rate of 0.05 in a later analysis. Roughly uniform sequencing depth across donors was assumed in presence/absence analyses, although this assumption may not hold. In this cohort, only TCR beta chains were sequenced, and detectable features were limited by the absence of alpha or paired-chain data. The classifier was reported to diagnose cytomegalovirus status with high specificity and sensitivity in both the original cohort and the validation cohort. Some IMGT-functional V segments, including TRBV6-2 and TRBV6-3, could not be distinguished by the 87-base-pair reads and were therefore excluded. Linkage disequilibrium might explain the correlated functional status among segregating V segments, but an unknown experimental factor could not be ruled out. While some public TCRs were present in many individuals, most TCR sequences turned up only very rarely across donors. Approximately 16 rarely observed V segments, including chromosome 9 orphons, were excluded from the earlier analysis of several hundred of the donors because counts were too low. Because HLA typing was unavailable for some donors at each locus, only the typed subset was used in association tests. According to a later analysis, parvovirus B19, influenza, CMV and Epstein-Barr virus appeared linked to several top co-occurrence clusters. Compared with equally common non-associated chains, HLA-associated TCR beta chains in a later analysis were more clonally expanded and had lower generation probabilities. Broadly in line with IMGT annotations, most TCR beta V segments showed up in productive rearrangements about 87% or about 30% of the time in an earlier analysis of around 550 of the donors. An association between a missense DCLRE1C variant and V-gene and J-gene trimming of TCR beta chains was found in a later genetic analysis and replicated in an independent cohort. A further reported finding was that TCR beta sequences accurately predicted the HLA-A and HLA-B alleles for most subjects in the first cohort. Assigning TCR associations to individual alleles was difficult when HLA alleles, especially DR and DQ, strongly co-occurred. The authors suggested that the approach could potentially be generalized to other disease states and immunological phenotypes. A later analysis found that TCR association rates varied across HLA loci, with DRB1 alleles showing the most associated TCRs and HLA-C alleles the fewest. Immune exposure information for the cohort was limited to CMV serostatus. In vitro tests confirmed that three of the cytomegalovirus-associated TCR beta chains recognize cytomegalovirus antigens. A group of highly shared sequence variants was considered likely to be a technical artifact of the sequencing pipeline. According to a later genetic analysis, donors in an Asian-associated ancestry cluster had fewer N-insertions in productive TCRs than the approximately 670-donor mean. In a later analysis, most CMV-associated TCR beta chains were found to appear HLA-restricted, with HLA associations seemingly driven largely by CMV exposure. A total of 150 to 200 TCR beta chains were listed by the study as associated with cytomegalovirus.

The cohort consisted of more than 650 healthy bone marrow donors. At the time of sampling, all cohort members were nominally healthy, though unrecorded immune exposures were likely present. The donor was CMV seropositive and was included in the group of 300 or so seropositive cohort members. Every donor gave a peripheral blood sample, and the peripheral blood mononuclear cells from that sample were used for TCR beta sequencing. The Qiagen DNeasy Blood Extraction Kit was used to extract genomic DNA from the blood cell samples. This clone has only a few counts. Its antigen target is currently unknown. No much larger clone exists at a distance of one base, and base qualities are not known. Including the terminal cysteine and phenylalanine, the CDR3 comprises 15 residues. Only CDR3 DNA is held: 45 bases, read in frame from base 1. The junction shows trimming of 0 bases on V and 3 bases on J, plus 9 bases between the germline ends. The germline V gene yields SGHRS for CDR1 and YFSETQ for CDR2.

Libraries were prepared through the immunoSEQ multiplex PCR assay. A mixture of 60 forward primers for TCR Vbeta segments and 13 reverse primers for TCR Jbeta segments was used in the multiplex PCR. The CDR3 region of rearranged TCR beta genes was amplified from genomic DNA with a multiplex PCR assay. The Illumina HiSeq System was used to sequence the amplified TCR beta libraries as 87-base-pair reads. The paper's data handling went like this. A later analysis tallied 75 million to 95 million unique TCR beta chains across the 666 repertoires, and around 10 million of those chains were shared by two or more donors. Raw reads were error-corrected and collapsed into unique sequences with a nearest-neighbor algorithm that merged closely related sequences to remove PCR and sequencing errors. V, D and J gene segments were assigned by aligning CDR3 sequences to IMGT reference sequences. Each retained sequence needed at least a six-nucleotide match to both a V gene segment and a J gene segment. A rearrangement counted as productive if the CDR3 had no stop codons and remained in frame with V and J, and every other rearrangement counted as non-productive. Following IMGT convention, CDR3 was defined as the stretch from the second conserved V-encoded cysteine to the conserved J-encoded phenylalanine. The earlier analysis of about 590 of the donors excluded sequences that lacked an unambiguous match to a single V gene segment. An earlier analysis of some 500 of the donors classified V segments as functional when productive rearrangements were above 56.7% and as segregating when the standard deviation between donors was above 5%. A statistical classification framework was built for diagnosing cytomegalovirus status from the catalog of TCR beta chain sequences. V and J gene assignment, in a later analysis, came from comparing TCR nucleotide sequences with IMGT/GENE-DB human TR gene sequences. Using the TCRdist pipeline, a later analysis assigned CDR3 sequences along with most-parsimonious VDJ recombination scenarios. A later analysis defined each TCR beta chain by its CDR3 amino acid sequence plus V-gene family, and excluded reads lacking a unique V-gene family. As a way to deal with suspected cross-contamination and a sequencing artifact, a later analysis dropped roughly 600 nucleotide sequences that were highly shared and had low generation probability. In a later analysis, a clonal expansion index was calculated for each public chain from normalized within-repertoire ranks of inferred template counts. In a later analysis, generation probabilities were computed with a VDJ recombination model fitted to out-of-frame rearrangements, and the resulting probabilities were checked against IGoR. Hypergeometric tests were used in a later analysis to score TCR-TCR, TCR-HLA and TCR-CMV co-occurrence, with a repertoire-size bias correction applied to the TCR pairs. To estimate false discovery rates, a later analysis permuted the HLA or CMV assignments 20 times. In a later analysis, co-occurring TCRs were grouped using DBSCAN, with TCRdist sequence similarity added in when clustering inside HLA-allele-positive subsets. For co-occurrence clustering, repertoires with fewer than 30,000 or more than 120,000 public chains were excluded, along with five repertoires with anomalous nucleotide sharing. TCRdb obtained this table from immuneACCESS and retained in-frame rearrangements with V and J assigned. These tables miss some clones; where compared with another copy, unresolved V genes account for less than half of the shortfall, and the remainder is unexplained. V, J and clone size reflect that table, while D and trimming were determined from the DNA. The sample yields 110,000 or so clones; approximately 69% were counted once. The ten top clones hold roughly 11% of the sample.

The receptor chain draws on TRBV5-1 and TRBJ1-4; no confident D gene assignment can be made. This sequence originates from a woman between 50 and 59 years old in good health and CMV-seropositive. Sequencing was carried out using PBMCs. The CDR3: CASSLVREANEKLFF. The nucleotides are TGCGCCAGCAGCTTGGTGCGGGAGGCTAATGAAAAACTGTTTTTT.